This T cell receptor beta chain is from a study of cytomegalovirus exposure and HLA in healthy donors. Germline V gives CDR1 PRHDT, CDR2 FYEKMQ (reference sequence). The CDR3 spans 19 residues. The V gene end was trimmed by 7 bases and the J gene end by 0 bases; junction bases not matched to a gene: 12. In regard to this clone: Its antigen is unknown.

Study-level points and caveats: Among TCR sequences, most were rare, though some public TCRs appeared in many donors.

Some clones are missing from TCRdb's copy, which holds only in-frame ones; the method was immunoSEQ multiplex PCR. The sample has about 220,000 clones; 75% to 95% are singletons. This TCR came from a woman between 18 and 30 years old in good health and CMV-seronegative. What was sequenced was PBMCs. The chain carries TRBV13 and TRBJ2-6; 10 nucleotides agree with TRBD1. The CDR3 spells CASTRDRGLEPSGANVLTF. In nucleotides, the CDR3 is TGTGCCAGCACCCGGGACAGGGGCTTGGAACCCTCTGGGGCCAACGTCCTGACTTTC.